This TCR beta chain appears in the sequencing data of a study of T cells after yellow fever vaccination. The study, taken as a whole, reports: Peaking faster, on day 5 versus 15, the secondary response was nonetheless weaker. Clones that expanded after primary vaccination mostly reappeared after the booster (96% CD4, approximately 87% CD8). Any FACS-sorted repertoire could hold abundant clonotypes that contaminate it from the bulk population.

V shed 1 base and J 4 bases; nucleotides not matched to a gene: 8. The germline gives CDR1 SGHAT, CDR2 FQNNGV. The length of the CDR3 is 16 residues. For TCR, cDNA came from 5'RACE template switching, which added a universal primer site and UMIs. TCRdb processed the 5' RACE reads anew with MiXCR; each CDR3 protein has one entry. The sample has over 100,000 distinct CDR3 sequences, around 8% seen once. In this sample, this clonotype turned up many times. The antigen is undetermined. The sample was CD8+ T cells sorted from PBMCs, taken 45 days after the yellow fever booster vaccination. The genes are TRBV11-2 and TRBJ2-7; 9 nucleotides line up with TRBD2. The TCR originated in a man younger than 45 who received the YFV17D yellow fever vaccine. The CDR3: CASSLVGGRAEYEQYF. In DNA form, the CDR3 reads TGTGCCAGCAGCTTAGTCGGCGGGAGGGCCGAATACGAGCAGTACTTC.